The following is a T cell receptor (beta chain) sequence with its context. Its antigen is unidentified. This specimen comes from a study of CD8+CD57+ T cells in acquired aplastic anemia. Study context: Mean yield of DNA from sorted CD4+ and CD8+ cells was roughly 3.2 ug. The study's findings and limits: Patients had twenty-nine CD8+ CDR3 sequences in common with controls (the shared set). Controls and patients did not differ significantly in CD8+ Simpson's diversity.

The CDR3 consists of 15 residues. V lost 1 base, J lost 6 bases, and 15 bases lay in between. Germline CDR1 DFQATT, CDR2 SNEGSKA (reference sequence). Genomic DNA was employed as the template in profiling TCR beta VDJ and CDR3. TCRdb analysed the reads with MiXCR anew, one entry per CDR3 protein. This table has roughly 420,000 distinct CDR3 sequences, 60% to 80% appearing once. Sequencing used sorted CD4+, CD8+, or CD8+CD57+ T cells (not recorded which) from PBMCs. The clonotype was recovered from a human donor in good health, serving as a control. The chain has TRBV20-1 and TRBJ1-4; perhaps TRBD1 as D (5 bases). CDR3 loop: CSARGLRALDEKLFF. The CDR3 DNA sequence: TGCAGTGCTAGAGGGCTCAGGGCCCTCGATGAAAAACTGTTTTTT.